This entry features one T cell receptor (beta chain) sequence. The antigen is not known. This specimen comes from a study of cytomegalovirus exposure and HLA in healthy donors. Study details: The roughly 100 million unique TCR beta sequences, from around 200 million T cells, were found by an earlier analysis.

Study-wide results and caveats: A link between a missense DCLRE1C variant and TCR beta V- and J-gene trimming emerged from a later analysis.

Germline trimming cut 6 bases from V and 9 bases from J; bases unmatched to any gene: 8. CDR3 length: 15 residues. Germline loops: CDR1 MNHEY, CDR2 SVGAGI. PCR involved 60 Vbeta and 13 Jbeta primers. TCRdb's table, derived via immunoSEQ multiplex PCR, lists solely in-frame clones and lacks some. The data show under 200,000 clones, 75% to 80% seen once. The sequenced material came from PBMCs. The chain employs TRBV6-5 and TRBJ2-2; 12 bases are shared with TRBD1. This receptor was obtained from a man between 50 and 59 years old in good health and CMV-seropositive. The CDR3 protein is CASRFRDRGPWELFF. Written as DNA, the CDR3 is TGTGCCAGCAGATTCCGGGACAGGGGGCCCTGGGAGCTGTTTTTT.